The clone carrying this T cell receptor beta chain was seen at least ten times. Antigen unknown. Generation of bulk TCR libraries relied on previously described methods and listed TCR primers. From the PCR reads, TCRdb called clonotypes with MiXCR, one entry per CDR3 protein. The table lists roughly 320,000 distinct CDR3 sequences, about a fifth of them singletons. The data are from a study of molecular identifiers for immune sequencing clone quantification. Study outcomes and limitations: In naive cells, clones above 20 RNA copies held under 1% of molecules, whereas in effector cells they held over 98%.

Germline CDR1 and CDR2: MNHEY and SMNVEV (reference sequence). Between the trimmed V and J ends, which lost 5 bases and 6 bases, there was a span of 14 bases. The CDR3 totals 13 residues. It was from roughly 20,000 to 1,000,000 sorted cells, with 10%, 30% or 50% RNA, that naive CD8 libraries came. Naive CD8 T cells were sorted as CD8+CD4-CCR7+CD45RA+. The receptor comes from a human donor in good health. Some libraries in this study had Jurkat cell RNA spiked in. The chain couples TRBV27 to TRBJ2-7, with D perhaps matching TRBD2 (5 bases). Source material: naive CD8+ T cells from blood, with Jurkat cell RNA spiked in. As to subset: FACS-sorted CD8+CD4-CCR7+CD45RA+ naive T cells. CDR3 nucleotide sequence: TGTGCCAGCAGTCCCCGGTCGGGAACCGAGCAGTACTTC. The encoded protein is CASSPRSGTEQYF.